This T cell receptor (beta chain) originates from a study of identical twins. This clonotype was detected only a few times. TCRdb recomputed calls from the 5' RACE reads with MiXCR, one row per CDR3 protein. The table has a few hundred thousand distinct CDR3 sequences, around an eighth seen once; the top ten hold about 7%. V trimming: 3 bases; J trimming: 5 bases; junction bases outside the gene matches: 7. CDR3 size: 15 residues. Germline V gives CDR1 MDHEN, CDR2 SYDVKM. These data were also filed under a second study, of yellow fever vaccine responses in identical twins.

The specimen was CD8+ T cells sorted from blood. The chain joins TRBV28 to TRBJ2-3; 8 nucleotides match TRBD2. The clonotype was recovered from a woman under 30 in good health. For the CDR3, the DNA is TGTGCCAGCAGTTTCTTCAAGCGGGGGATAGATACGCAGTATTTT. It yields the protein CASSFFKRGIDTQYF.